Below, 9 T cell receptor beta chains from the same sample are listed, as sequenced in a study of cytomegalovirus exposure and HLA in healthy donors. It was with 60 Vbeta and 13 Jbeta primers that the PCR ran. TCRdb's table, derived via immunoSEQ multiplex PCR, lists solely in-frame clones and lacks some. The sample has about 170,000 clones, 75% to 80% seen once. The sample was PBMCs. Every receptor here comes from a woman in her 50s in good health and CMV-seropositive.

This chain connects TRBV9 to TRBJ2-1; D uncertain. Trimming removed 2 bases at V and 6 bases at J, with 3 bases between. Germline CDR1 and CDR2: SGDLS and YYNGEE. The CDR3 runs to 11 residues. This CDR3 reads CASSVLNEQFF. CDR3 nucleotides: TGTGCCAGCAGCGTTCTCAATGAGCAGTTCTTC.

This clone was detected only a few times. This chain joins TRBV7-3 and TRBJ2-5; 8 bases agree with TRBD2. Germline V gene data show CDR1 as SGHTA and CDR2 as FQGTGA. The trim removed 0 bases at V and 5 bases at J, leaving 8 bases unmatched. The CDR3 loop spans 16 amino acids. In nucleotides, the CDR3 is TGTGCCAGCAGCTTAACGGCCCGGGGGGGATGGGAGACCCAGTACTTC. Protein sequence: CASSLTARGGWETQYF.

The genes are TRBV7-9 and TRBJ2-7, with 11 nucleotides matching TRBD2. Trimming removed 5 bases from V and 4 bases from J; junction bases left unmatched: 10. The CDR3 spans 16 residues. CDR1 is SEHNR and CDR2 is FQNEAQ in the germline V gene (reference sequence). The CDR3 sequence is CASSHGLAGDRYEQYF. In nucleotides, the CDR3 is TGTGCCAGCAGCCACGGACTAGCGGGCGACAGGTACGAGCAGTACTTC.

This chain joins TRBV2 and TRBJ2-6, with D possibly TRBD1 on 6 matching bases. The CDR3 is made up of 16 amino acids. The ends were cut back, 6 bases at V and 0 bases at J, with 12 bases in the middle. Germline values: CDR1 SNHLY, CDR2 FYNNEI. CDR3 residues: CASRVQGPSGANVLTF. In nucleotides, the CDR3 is TGTGCCAGCAGGGTGCAGGGGCCCTCTGGGGCCAACGTCCTGACTTTC.

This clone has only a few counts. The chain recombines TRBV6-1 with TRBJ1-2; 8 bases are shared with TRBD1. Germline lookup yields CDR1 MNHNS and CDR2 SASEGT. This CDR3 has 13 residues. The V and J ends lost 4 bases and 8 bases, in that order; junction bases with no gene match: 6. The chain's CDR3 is CASSVGQGWGYTF. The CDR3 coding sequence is TGTGCCAGCAGTGTCGGACAGGGCTGGGGCTACACCTTC.

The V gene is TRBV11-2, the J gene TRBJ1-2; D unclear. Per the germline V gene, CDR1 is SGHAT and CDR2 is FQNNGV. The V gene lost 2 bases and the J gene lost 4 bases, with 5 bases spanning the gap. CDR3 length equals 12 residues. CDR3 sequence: CASSLTGYGYTF. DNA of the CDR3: TGTGCCAGCAGCTTAACGGGCTATGGCTACACCTTC.

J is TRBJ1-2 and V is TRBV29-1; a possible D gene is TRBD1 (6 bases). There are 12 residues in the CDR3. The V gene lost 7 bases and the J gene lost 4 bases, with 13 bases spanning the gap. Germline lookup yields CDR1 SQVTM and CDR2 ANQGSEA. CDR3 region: CSATQGGYGYTF. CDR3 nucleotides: TGCAGCGCTACTCAAGGGGGCTATGGCTACACCTTC.

The CDR3 DNA reads TGTGCCAGCAGTTTGAGTGGACAGGGGGAGTACGAGCAGTACTTC. Amino acid sequence: CASSLSGQGEYEQYF. The rearrangement links TRBV28 to TRBJ2-7, with 10 bases matching TRBD1. Unmatched junction bases numbered 6, after V lost 3 bases and J lost 4 bases. The germline CDR1 and CDR2 sequences are MDHEN and SYDVKM. CDR3 size: 15 residues.

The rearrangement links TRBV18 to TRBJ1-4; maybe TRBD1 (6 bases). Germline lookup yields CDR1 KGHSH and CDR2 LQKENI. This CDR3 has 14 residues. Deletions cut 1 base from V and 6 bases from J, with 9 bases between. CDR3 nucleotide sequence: TGTGCCAGCTCACCACAGGGGGGGTATGAAAAACTGTTTTTT. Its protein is CASSPQGGYEKLFF.